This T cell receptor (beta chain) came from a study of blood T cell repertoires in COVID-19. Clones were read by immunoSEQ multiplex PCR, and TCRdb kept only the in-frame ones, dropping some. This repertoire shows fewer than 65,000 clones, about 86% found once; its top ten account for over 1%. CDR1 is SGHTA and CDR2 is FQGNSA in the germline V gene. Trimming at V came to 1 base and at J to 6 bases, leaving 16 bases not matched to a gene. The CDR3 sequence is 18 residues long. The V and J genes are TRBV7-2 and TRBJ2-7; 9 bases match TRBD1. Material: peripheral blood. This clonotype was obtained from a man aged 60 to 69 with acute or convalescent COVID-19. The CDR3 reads CASSLGGQGLLGYREQYF. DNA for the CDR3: TGTGCCAGCAGCTTAGGGGGACAGGGATTGTTGGGTTACCGCGAGCAGTACTTC.